This TCR beta chain was recorded in a study of cytomegalovirus exposure and HLA in healthy donors. The study, taken as a whole, reports: A link between a missense DCLRE1C variant and TCR beta V- and J-gene trimming emerged from a later analysis. In a later analysis, DRB1 alleles had the most associated TCRs; HLA-C alleles the fewest.

As to this clone: No antigen is known for it.

The PCR was carried out with 60 Vbeta primers and 13 Jbeta primers. The method was immunoSEQ multiplex PCR; TCRdb's version includes in-frame clones alone and lacks a portion of them. The sample holds some 170,000 clones, around 78% seen once. The source is a middle-aged woman in good health and CMV-seronegative. Sequencing used PBMCs.

This CDR3 reads CASSYGQYEKLFF. The CDR3, as DNA: TGCGCCAGCAGCTACGGACAGTATGAAAAACTGTTTTTT. The V call is TRBV5-1, the J call TRBJ1-4, with a tentative D call TRBD1 (6 bases). This CDR3 has 13 amino acids. V was clipped by 3 bases and J by 6 bases, with 9 bases between them. The germline CDR1 and CDR2 sequences are SGHRS and YFSETQ.